Listed below are T cell receptor beta chains from one sample, sequenced in a study of blood T cell repertoires in COVID-19. Repertoires were generated with immunoSEQ multiplex PCR, while TCRdb's copy carries only in-frame clones and drops some. The sample includes roughly 170,000 clones, approximately 84% of them seen just once. Input material: peripheral blood. All receptors derive from a middle-aged man who had recovered from COVID-19. Both conserved end residues are part of each CDR3. The order of the fields is CDR3 protein, CDR3 DNA, D gene, V gene, clone size, J gene. A D gene is named only where the DNA matches it firmly. A clone size is listed for some rows: how often the clone was seen (once, few, many), or a class if it is expanded.

cdr3_aa: CASSLSPATNEQFF; cdr3_nt: TGTGCCAGCAGCTTGAGTCCCGCCACCAATGAGCAGTTCTTC; d_call: NA; v_call: TRBV11-3; clone_size: NA; j_call: TRBJ2-1
cdr3_aa: CASSPPPLNEQFF; cdr3_nt: TGTGCCAGTAGTCCTCCCCCTCTCAATGAGCAGTTCTTC; d_call: NA; v_call: TRBV19; clone_size: NA; j_call: TRBJ2-1
cdr3_aa: CASSIAKQFSYEQYF; cdr3_nt: TGTGCCAGTAGTATCGCAAAACAGTTCTCCTACGAGCAGTACTTC; d_call: NA; v_call: TRBV19; clone_size: NA; j_call: TRBJ2-7
cdr3_aa: CASSLAGGPNTGELFF; cdr3_nt: TGTGCCAGCAGCTTGGCAGGGGGTCCTAACACCGGGGAGCTGTTTTTT; d_call: TRBD1; v_call: TRBV5-4; clone_size: NA; j_call: TRBJ2-2
cdr3_aa: CASSDNNNSPLHF; cdr3_nt: TGTGCCAGCTCCGACAACAATAATTCACCCCTCCACTTT; d_call: NA; v_call: TRBV2; clone_size: NA; j_call: TRBJ1-6
cdr3_aa: CASSSSYPEKLFF; cdr3_nt: TGTGCCAGCAGTTCCTCCTACCCAGAAAAACTGTTTTTT; d_call: NA; v_call: TRBV27; clone_size: NA; j_call: TRBJ1-4
cdr3_aa: CATRGTSGSGAYNEQFF; cdr3_nt: TGTGCCACCCGGGGGACTAGCGGGAGTGGAGCCTACAATGAGCAGTTCTTC; d_call: TRBD2; v_call: TRBV24-1; clone_size: NA; j_call: TRBJ2-1
cdr3_aa: CASGLGTGRETQYF; cdr3_nt: TGTGCTAGTGGTTTAGGGACAGGGCGAGAGACCCAGTACTTC; d_call: TRBD1; v_call: TRBV12-5; clone_size: NA; j_call: TRBJ2-5
cdr3_aa: CASRGPRLAEGEQFF; cdr3_nt: TGTGCCAGCAGGGGCCCCCGGCTAGCGGAGGGGGAGCAGTTCTTC; d_call: TRBD2; v_call: TRBV2; clone_size: NA; j_call: TRBJ2-1
cdr3_aa: CASSVGSSYTDTQYF; cdr3_nt: TGTGCCAGCAGCGTAGGTAGTAGCTATACAGATACGCAGTATTTT; d_call: NA; v_call: TRBV9; clone_size: NA; j_call: TRBJ2-3
cdr3_aa: CASSLVQTSRTGELFF; cdr3_nt: TGTGCCAGCAGCTTGGTGCAGACTAGCCGTACCGGGGAGCTGTTTTTT; d_call: TRBD2; v_call: TRBV7-3; clone_size: NA; j_call: TRBJ2-2
cdr3_aa: CASSQDLQGVNEKLFF; cdr3_nt: TGTGCCAGCAGCCAAGATCTGCAGGGGGTTAATGAAAAACTGTTTTTT; d_call: TRBD1; v_call: TRBV4-2; clone_size: NA; j_call: TRBJ1-4
cdr3_aa: CASSQAAGGANVLTF; cdr3_nt: TGCGCCAGCAGCCAAGCGGCAGGGGGGGCCAACGTCCTGACTTTC; d_call: NA; v_call: TRBV4-1; clone_size: NA; j_call: TRBJ2-6
cdr3_aa: CASSERTGVTEAFF; cdr3_nt: TGTGCCAGCAGTGAAAGGACAGGGGTAACTGAAGCTTTCTTT; d_call: TRBD1; v_call: TRBV2; clone_size: NA; j_call: TRBJ1-1
cdr3_aa: CASSLQGTNYGYTF; cdr3_nt: TGTGCCAGCAGCCTCCAGGGGACTAACTATGGCTACACCTTC; d_call: NA; v_call: TRBV5-4; clone_size: NA; j_call: TRBJ1-2
cdr3_aa: CASSSGTVGVGAFF; cdr3_nt: TGTGCCAGCAGCTCCGGGACAGTCGGGGTCGGAGCTTTCTTT; d_call: TRBD1; v_call: TRBV7-9; clone_size: NA; j_call: TRBJ1-1
cdr3_aa: CATSRGANTEAFF; cdr3_nt: TGTGCCACCAGCAGGGGGGCGAACACTGAAGCTTTCTTT; d_call: NA; v_call: TRBV15; clone_size: NA; j_call: TRBJ1-1
cdr3_aa: CASSRRTGNGYTF; cdr3_nt: TGTGCCAGCAGCCGGCGGACAGGGAATGGCTACACCTTC; d_call: TRBD1; v_call: TRBV5-4; clone_size: once; j_call: TRBJ1-2